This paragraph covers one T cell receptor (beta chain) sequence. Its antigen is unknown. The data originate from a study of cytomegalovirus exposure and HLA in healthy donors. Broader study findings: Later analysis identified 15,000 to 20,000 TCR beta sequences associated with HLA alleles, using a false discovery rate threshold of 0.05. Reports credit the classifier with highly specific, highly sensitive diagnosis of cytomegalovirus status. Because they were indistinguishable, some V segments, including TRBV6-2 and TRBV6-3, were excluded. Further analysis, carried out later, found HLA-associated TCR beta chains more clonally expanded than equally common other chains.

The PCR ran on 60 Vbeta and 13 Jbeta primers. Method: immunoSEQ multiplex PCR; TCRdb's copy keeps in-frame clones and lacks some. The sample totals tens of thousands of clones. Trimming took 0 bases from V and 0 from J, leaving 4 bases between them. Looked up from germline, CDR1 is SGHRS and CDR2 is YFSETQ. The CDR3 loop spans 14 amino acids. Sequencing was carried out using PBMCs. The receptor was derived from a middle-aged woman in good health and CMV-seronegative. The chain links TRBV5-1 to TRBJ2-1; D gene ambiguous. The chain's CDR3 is CASSLESSYNEQFF. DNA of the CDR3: TGCGCCAGCAGCTTGGAGAGCTCCTACAATGAGCAGTTCTTC.